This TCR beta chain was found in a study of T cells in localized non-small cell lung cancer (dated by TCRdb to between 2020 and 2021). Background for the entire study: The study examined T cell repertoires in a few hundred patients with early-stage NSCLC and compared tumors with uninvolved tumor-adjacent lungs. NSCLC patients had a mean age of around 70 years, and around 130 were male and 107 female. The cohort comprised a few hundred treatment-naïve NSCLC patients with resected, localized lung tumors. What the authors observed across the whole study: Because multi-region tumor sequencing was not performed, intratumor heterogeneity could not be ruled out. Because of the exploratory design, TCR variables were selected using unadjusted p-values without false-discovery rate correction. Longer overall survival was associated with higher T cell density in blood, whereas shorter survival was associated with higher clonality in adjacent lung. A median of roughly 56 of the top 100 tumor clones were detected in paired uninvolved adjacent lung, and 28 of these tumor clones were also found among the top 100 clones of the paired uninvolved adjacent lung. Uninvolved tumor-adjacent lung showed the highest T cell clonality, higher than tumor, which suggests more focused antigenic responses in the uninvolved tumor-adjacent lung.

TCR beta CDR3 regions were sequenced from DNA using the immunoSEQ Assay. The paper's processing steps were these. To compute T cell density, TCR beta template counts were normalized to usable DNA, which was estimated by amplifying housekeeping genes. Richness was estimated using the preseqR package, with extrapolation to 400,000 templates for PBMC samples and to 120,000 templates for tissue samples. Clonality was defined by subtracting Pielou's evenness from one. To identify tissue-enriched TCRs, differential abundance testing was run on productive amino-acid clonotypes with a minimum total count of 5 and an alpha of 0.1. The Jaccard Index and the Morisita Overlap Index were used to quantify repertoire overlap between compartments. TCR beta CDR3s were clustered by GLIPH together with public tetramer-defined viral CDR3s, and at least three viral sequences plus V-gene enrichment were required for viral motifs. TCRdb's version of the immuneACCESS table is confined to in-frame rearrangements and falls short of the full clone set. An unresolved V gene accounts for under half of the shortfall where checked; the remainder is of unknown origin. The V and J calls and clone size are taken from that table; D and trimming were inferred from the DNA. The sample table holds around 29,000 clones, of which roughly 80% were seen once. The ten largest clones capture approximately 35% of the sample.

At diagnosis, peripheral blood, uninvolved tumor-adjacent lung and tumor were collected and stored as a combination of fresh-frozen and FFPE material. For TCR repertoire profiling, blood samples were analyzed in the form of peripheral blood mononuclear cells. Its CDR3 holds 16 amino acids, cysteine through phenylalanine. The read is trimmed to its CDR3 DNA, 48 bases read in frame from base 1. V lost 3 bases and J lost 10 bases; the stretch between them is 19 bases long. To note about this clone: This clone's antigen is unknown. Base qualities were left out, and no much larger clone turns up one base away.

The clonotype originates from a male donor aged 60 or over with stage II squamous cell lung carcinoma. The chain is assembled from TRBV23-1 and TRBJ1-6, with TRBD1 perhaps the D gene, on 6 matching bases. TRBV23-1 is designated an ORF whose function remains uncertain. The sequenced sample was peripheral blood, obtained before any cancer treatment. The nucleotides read TGCGCCAGCAGTCAGTACAACAGGCTTGGGGGCTCACCCCTCCACTTT. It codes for CASSQYNRLGGSPLHF.